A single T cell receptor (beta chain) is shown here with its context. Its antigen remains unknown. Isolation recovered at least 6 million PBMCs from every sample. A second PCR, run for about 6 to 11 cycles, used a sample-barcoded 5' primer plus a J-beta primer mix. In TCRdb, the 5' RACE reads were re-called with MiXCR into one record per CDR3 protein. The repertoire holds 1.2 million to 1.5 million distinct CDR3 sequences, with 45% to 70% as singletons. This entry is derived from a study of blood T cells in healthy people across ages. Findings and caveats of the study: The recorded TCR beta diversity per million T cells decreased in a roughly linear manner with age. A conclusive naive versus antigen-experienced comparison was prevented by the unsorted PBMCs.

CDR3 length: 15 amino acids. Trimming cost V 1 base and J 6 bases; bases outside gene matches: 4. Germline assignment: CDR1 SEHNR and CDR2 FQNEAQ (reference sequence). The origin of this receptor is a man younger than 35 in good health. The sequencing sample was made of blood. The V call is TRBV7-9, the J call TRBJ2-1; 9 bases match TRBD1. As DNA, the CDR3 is TGTGCCAGCAGCTTAGTACAGGGGGCTATCAATGAGCAGTTCTTC. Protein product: CASSLVQGAINEQFF.